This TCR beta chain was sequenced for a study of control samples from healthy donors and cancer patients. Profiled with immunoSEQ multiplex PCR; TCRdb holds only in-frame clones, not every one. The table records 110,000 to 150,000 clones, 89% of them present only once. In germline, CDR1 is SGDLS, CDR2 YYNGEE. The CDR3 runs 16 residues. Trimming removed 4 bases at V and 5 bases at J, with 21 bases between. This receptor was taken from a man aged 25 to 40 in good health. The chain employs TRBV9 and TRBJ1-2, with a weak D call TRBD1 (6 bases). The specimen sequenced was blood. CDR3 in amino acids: CASSRTGQPISYGYTF. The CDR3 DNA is TGTGCCAGCAGCAGGACCGGACAGCCTATAAGTTATGGCTACACCTTC.